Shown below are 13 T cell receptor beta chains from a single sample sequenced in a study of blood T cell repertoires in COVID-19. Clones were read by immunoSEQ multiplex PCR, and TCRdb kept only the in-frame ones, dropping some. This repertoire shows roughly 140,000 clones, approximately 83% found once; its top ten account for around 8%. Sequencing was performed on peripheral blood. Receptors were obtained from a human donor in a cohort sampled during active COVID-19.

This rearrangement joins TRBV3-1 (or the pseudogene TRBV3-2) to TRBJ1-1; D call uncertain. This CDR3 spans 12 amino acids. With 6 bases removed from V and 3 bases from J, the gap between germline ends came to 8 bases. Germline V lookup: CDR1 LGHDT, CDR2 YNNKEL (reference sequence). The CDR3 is CASRNQDTEAFF. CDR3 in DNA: TGTGCCAGCAGAAACCAGGACACTGAAGCTTTCTTT.

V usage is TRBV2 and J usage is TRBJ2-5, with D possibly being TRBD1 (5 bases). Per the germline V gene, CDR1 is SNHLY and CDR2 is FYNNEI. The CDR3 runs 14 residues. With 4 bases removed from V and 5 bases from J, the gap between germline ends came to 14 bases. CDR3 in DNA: TGTGCCAGCAGTGGGCAGGGATTGGGGGAGACCCAGTACTTC. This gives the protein CASSGQGLGETQYF. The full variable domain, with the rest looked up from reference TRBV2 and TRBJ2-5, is EPEVTQTPSHQVTQMGQEVILRCVPISNHLYFYWYRQILGQKVEFLVSFYNNEISEKSEIFDDQFSVERPDGSNFTLKIRSTKLEDSAMYFCASSGQGLGETQYFGPGTRLLVL.

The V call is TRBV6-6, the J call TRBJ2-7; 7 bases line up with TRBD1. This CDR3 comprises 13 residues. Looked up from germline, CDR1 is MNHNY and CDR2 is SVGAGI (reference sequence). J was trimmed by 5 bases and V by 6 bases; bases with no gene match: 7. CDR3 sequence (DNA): TGTGCCAGCAGGGGAGACAGGGAGAACGAGCAGTACTTC. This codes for CASRGDRENEQYF.

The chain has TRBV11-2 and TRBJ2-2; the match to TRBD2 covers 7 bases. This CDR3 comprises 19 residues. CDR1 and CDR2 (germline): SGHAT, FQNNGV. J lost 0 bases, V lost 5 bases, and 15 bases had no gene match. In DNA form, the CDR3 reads TGTGCCAGCAGCCCCTATAGGCCCAGCGGGGTCGCGAACACCGGGGAGCTGTTTTTT. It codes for CASSPYRPSGVANTGELFF.

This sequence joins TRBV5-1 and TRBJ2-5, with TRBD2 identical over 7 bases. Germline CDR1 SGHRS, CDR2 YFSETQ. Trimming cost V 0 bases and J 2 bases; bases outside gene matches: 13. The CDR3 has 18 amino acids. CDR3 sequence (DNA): TGCGCCAGCAGCTTGGGGACTAGTATTCGTCTGGGACAAGAGACCCAGTACTTC. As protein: CASSLGTSIRLGQETQYF.

CDR3 amino acids: CASSLSGVVNTQYF. The CDR3 region has the DNA TGTGCCAGCAGCTTGAGCGGGGTGGTAAATACGCAGTATTTT. The chain uses TRBV11-2 and TRBJ2-3; TRBD2 aligns across 7 bases. Germline CDR1 is SGHAT and CDR2 is FQNNGV. Germline trimming cut 3 bases from V and 7 bases from J; bases unmatched to any gene: 7. The CDR3 has 14 residues.

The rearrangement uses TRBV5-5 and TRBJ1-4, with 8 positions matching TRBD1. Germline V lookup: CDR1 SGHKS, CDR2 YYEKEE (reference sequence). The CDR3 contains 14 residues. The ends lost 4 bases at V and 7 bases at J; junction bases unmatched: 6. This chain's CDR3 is CASSITGGGEKLFF. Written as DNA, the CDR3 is TGTGCCAGCAGCATCACAGGGGGTGGTGAAAAACTGTTTTTT.

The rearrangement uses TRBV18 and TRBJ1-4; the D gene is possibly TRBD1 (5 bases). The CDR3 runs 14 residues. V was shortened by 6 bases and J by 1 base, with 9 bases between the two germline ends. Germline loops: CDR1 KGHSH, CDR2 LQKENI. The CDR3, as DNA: TGTGCCAGCTCCCGTGGACAAACTAATGAAAAACTGTTTTTT. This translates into CASSRGQTNEKLFF.

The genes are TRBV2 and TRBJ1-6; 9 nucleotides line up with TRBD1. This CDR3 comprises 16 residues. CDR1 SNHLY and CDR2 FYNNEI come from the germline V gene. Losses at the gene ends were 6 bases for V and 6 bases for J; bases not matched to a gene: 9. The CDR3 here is CASRGTGGGSNSPLHF. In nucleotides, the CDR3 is TGTGCCAGCAGGGGCACAGGGGGCGGGAGTAATTCACCCCTCCACTTT.

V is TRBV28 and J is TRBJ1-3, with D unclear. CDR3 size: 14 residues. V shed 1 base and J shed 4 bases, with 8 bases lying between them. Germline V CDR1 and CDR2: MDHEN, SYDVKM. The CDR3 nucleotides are TGTGCCAGCAGTTTATTGCACTTGGGAAACACCATATATTTT. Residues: CASSLLHLGNTIYF.

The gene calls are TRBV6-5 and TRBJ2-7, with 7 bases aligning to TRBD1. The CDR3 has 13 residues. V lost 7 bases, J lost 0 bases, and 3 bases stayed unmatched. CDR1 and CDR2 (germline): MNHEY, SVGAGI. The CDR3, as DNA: TGTGCCAGCACCGGGGACAGCTCCTACGAGCAGTACTTC. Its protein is CASTGDSSYEQYF.

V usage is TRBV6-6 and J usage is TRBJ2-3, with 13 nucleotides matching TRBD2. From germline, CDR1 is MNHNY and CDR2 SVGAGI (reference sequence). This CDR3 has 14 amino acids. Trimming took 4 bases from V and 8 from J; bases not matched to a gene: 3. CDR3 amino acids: CASSSTSGGVTQYF. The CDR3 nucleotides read TGTGCCAGCAGTTCCACTAGCGGGGGGGTTACGCAGTATTTT.

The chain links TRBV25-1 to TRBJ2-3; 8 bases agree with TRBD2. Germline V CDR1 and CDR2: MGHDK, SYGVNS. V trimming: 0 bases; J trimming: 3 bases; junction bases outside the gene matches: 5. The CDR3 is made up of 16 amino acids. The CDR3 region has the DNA TGTGCCAGCAGTGAATACGGGCGGGGGGTGACAGATACGCAGTATTTT. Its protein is CASSEYGRGVTDTQYF.